The 27 T cell receptor beta chains below all came from one sample that was sequenced in a study of cytomegalovirus exposure and HLA in healthy donors. Vbeta (60) and Jbeta (13) primers were used in the PCR. Using immunoSEQ multiplex PCR, the repertoire was profiled, and TCRdb retains in-frame clones only, with some absent. The sample table sets out about 190,000 clones. Specimen: PBMCs. The receptors originated from a man aged 25 to 40 in good health and CMV-seronegative.

V and J are TRBV10-2 and TRBJ2-7; D uncertain. This CDR3 has 12 amino acids. V gave up 4 bases and J gave up 5 bases, with 9 bases separating them. The germline gives CDR1 WSHSY, CDR2 SAAADI. The CDR3 coding sequence is TGCGCCAGCAGTGGTCGGCGGAACGAGCAGTACTTC. This gives the protein CASSGRRNEQYF.

The gene calls are TRBV7-9 and TRBJ1-5; the match to TRBD1 covers 7 bases. The germline gives CDR1 SEHNR, CDR2 FQNEAQ (reference sequence). The length of the CDR3 is 12 residues. Trimming at V came to 5 bases and at J to 5 bases, leaving 0 bases not matched to a gene. The CDR3 protein is CASSQGDQPQHF. Written as DNA, the CDR3 is TGTGCCAGCAGCCAGGGGGATCAGCCCCAGCATTTT.

This chain uses TRBV2 with TRBJ1-6; D call uncertain. This CDR3 spans 11 amino acids. Germline V gene data show CDR1 as SNHLY and CDR2 as FYNNEI. Trimming cost V 6 bases and J 8 bases, with 5 bases left between them. The CDR3 region has the DNA TGTGCCAGCAGGGCCGATTCACCCCTCCACTTT. As protein: CASRADSPLHF. Filled out from reference TRBV2 and TRBJ1-6, the complete variable domain reads EPEVTQTPSHQVTQMGQEVILRCVPISNHLYFYWYRQILGQKVEFLVSFYNNEISEKSEIFDDQFSVERPDGSNFTLKIRSTKLEDSAMYFCASRADSPLHFGNGTRLTVT.

The chain links TRBV2 to TRBJ1-1; 8 positions agree with TRBD1. V lost 3 bases to trimming and J lost 4 bases; unmatched junction nucleotides: 4. Per the germline V gene, CDR1 is SNHLY and CDR2 is FYNNEI. This CDR3 region has 14 residues. The CDR3 sequence: CASSEDRVSTEAFF. The CDR3 DNA reads TGTGCCAGCAGTGAGGACAGGGTCAGCACTGAAGCTTTCTTT.

The chain links TRBV2 to TRBJ2-2; unclear D gene. Germline CDR1 is SNHLY and CDR2 is FYNNEI. CDR3 length equals 16 residues. Trimming cost V 2 bases and J 4 bases, with 14 bases left between them. The CDR3 loop reads CASSELRVPGTGELFF. Written as DNA, the CDR3 is TGTGCCAGCAGTGAATTACGGGTTCCGGGCACCGGGGAGCTGTTTTTT.

The V gene is TRBV27, the J gene TRBJ2-7, with D uncertain. Trimming cost V 1 base and J 0 bases, with 7 bases left between them. Germline-derived CDR1 and CDR2 are MNHEY and SMNVEV (reference sequence). CDR3 length: 14 residues. CDR3 in amino acids: CASSLWRTSYEQYF. The CDR3 region has the DNA TGTGCCAGCAGTTTATGGAGAACCTCCTACGAGCAGTACTTC.

In regard to this clone: This same CDR3 is encoded by further DNA sequences in the sample. The chain combines TRBV6-5 with TRBJ2-7; 9 nucleotides align to TRBD2. The CDR3 has 15 residues. Trimming at V came to 0 bases and at J to 2 bases, leaving 2 bases not matched to a gene. CDR1 and CDR2 from the germline V gene are MNHEY and SVGAGI. In DNA, the CDR3 is TGTGCCAGCAGTTACTCGGCGGGAGGGCCCTACGAGCAGTACTTC. Amino acid sequence: CASSYSAGGPYEQYF.

The chain couples TRBV27 to TRBJ2-7; D uncertain. Per germline, CDR1 MNHEY and CDR2 SMNVEV (reference sequence). The V and J ends lost 2 bases and 0 bases respectively, with 8 bases between them. CDR3 size: 14 residues. The CDR3 here is CASSLQDSSYEQYF. The CDR3 coding sequence is TGTGCCAGCAGTTTACAGGATAGCTCCTACGAGCAGTACTTC.

The CDR3 nucleotides read TGTGCCAGTAGGACGAATCGCAAGGGGGCTGACACTGAAGCTTTCTTT. Its protein product is CASRTNRKGADTEAFF. J is TRBJ1-1 and V is TRBV19, with 7 bases fitting TRBD1. Germline V lookup: CDR1 LNHDA, CDR2 SQIVND (reference sequence). Unmatched junction bases numbered 13, after V lost 6 bases and J lost 3 bases. This CDR3 region has 16 residues.

The chain links TRBV28 to TRBJ1-1; 10 bases map to TRBD1. CDR1 is MDHEN, CDR2 SYDVKM, per germline. The CDR3 is 15 amino acids. Trimming cost V 6 bases and J 4 bases; bases outside gene matches: 8. CDR3 residues: CASSYEGQGVTEAFF. The CDR3 nucleotides are TGTGCCAGCAGCTATGAAGGACAGGGGGTCACTGAAGCTTTCTTT.

The CDR3: CASCEGTGYTEAFF. CDR3 in DNA: TGTGCCAGCTGTGAGGGGACAGGGTACACTGAAGCTTTCTTT. The genes are TRBV6-5 and TRBJ1-1, with 9 bases that match TRBD1. J gave up 3 bases and V 8 bases, and 7 bases lay outside the gene matches. The CDR3 is 14 amino acids. Germline values: CDR1 MNHEY, CDR2 SVGAGI.

The rearrangement links TRBV28 to TRBJ1-5; D is undetermined. The germline V gene has CDR1 MDHEN and CDR2 SYDVKM. Trimming removed 11 bases from V and 0 bases from J, with 17 bases in between. The CDR3 runs 15 residues. This CDR3 is CAHRQDGLSNQPQHF. The CDR3 DNA reads TGTGCCCACCGGCAGGACGGACTTAGCAATCAGCCCCAGCATTTT.

The chain recombines TRBV9 with TRBJ1-1; D perhaps matches TRBD1 (5 bases). CDR1 SGDLS and CDR2 YYNGEE come from the germline V gene. This CDR3 has 14 amino acids. The V gene lost 0 bases and the J gene lost 3 bases, with 9 bases spanning the gap. The CDR3 region has the DNA TGTGCCAGCAGCGTAGGGGGCAGGGACACTGAAGCTTTCTTT. Its translation is CASSVGGRDTEAFF.

The V call is TRBV11-2, the J call TRBJ2-1, with 8 bases fitting TRBD2. The V and J ends lost 3 bases and 4 bases, in that order; junction bases with no gene match: 8. Looked up from germline, CDR1 is SGHAT and CDR2 is FQNNGV. This CDR3 spans 16 amino acids. The CDR3 loop is CASSFLSGSSYNEQFF. CDR3 coding DNA: TGTGCCAGCAGCTTTTTAAGCGGGAGTAGTTACAATGAGCAGTTCTTC.

The chain uses TRBV28 and TRBJ1-1, with 9 bases identical to TRBD1. V shed 4 bases and J 7 bases; nucleotides not matched to a gene: 10. The CDR3 extends over 15 amino acids. CDR1 and CDR2 from the germline V gene are MDHEN and SYDVKM. This CDR3 is CASSSPGQGGLEAFF. The DNA of the CDR3 is TGTGCCAGCAGTTCCCCGGGACAGGGCGGACTTGAAGCTTTCTTT.

The V call is TRBV6-5, the J call TRBJ2-3; D uncertain. The V gene's germline CDR1 is MNHEY and CDR2 SVGAGI. The germline V and J ends were trimmed by 6 bases and 2 bases, with 15 bases remaining between them. The CDR3 loop spans 15 amino acids. The CDR3 nucleotides are TGTGCCAGCAGGTCCGACTTATCCCACACAGATACGCAGTATTTT. Its protein is CASRSDLSHTDTQYF.

The rearrangement links TRBV6-5 to TRBJ1-4; D possibly corresponds to TRBD1 (5 bases). Germline CDR1 and CDR2: MNHEY and SVGAGI. The CDR3 is 14 amino acids. The germline V and J ends were trimmed by 7 bases and 8 bases, with 17 bases remaining between them. CDR3 coding DNA: TGTGCCAGCACCCCTTTGTTGTCAGGGGAAAAACTGTTTTTT. Translated: CASTPLLSGEKLFF.

This chain connects TRBV28 to TRBJ1-1, with D possibly TRBD1 on 5 matching bases. Trimming removed 3 bases at V and 6 bases at J, with 8 bases between. This CDR3 spans 12 amino acids. Per germline, CDR1 MDHEN and CDR2 SYDVKM. CDR3 sequence reads: CASSFPRAEAFF. The DNA for the CDR3 is TGTGCCAGCAGTTTTCCCAGGGCTGAAGCTTTCTTT.

The chain links TRBV5-1 to TRBJ2-5, with D perhaps TRBD1 (5 bases). The CDR3 is 14 amino acids. The V end lost 8 bases, the J end lost 11 bases, and 25 bases lay between the germline ends. Looked up from germline, CDR1 is SGHRS and CDR2 is YFSETQ. The CDR3 loop is CASGRTNPSAEQYF. The CDR3 coding sequence is TGCGCCAGTGGAAGGACAAACCCTTCCGCTGAGCAGTACTTC.

The DNA of the CDR3 is TGTGCCAGCAGCACCAGGGGGACTAGCTTAGATACGCAGTATTTT. Amino acids: CASSTRGTSLDTQYF. The genes are TRBV7-2 and TRBJ2-3; 9 bases align to TRBD2. Germline V gene sequence: CDR1 SGHTA, CDR2 FQGNSA. V shed 5 bases, J shed 5 bases, and the junction held 8 bases outside the gene matches. This CDR3 region has 15 residues.

The chain employs TRBV7-8 and TRBJ1-1; 8 bases align to TRBD1. Germline V gene sequence: CDR1 SGHVS, CDR2 FQNEAQ. The CDR3 sequence is 13 residues long. The junction had 2 bases not matched to a gene; V was cut back by 5 bases and J by 3 bases. The CDR3 protein is CASSTQGDTEAFF. In DNA form, the CDR3 reads TGTGCCAGCAGCACACAGGGGGACACTGAAGCTTTCTTT.

The chain uses TRBV30 and TRBJ2-7, with 10 bases identical to TRBD2. Unmatched junction bases numbered 13, after V lost 4 bases and J lost 7 bases. Germline V lookup: CDR1 GTSNPN, CDR2 SVGIG (reference sequence). The CDR3 is 15 residues long. The chain's CDR3 is CAWTGWVAGGGEQYF. The CDR3, as DNA: TGTGCCTGGACCGGGTGGGTAGCGGGAGGCGGAGAGCAGTACTTC.

This chain links TRBV21-1 with TRBJ1-1; the table's D call, TRBD1, has no DNA check behind it. TRBV21-1 is a pseudogene. This CDR3 spans 22 amino acids. This CDR3 is CASSTQRRTGGRVDRENTEAFF. For the CDR3, the DNA is TGTGCCAGCAGCACCCAACGGCGGACAGGGGGACGGGTGGATCGGGAGAACACTGAAGCTTTCTTT.

This chain uses TRBV10-3 with TRBJ2-1, with D maybe TRBD1 (5 bases). Trimming pared 9 bases from V and 8 bases from J, leaving 5 bases between. Germline V lookup: CDR1 ENHRY, CDR2 SYGVKD. This CDR3 comprises 9 residues. The CDR3: CAIGDEQFF. CDR3 nucleotides: TGTGCCATAGGGGATGAGCAGTTCTTC.

V and J are TRBV2 and TRBJ2-5; D is possibly TRBD1 (7 bases). With 9 bases removed from V and 5 bases from J, the gap between germline ends came to 10 bases. The CDR3 totals 11 residues. The germline CDR1 and CDR2 sequences are SNHLY and FYNNEI. The CDR3 nucleotides are TGTGCCAGTCCAGGGGGGGAGACCCAGTACTTC. This codes for CASPGGETQYF.

V is TRBV2 and J is TRBJ1-1, with 11 positions matching TRBD1. V lost 8 bases to trimming and J lost 6 bases; unmatched junction nucleotides: 5. The CDR3 totals 13 residues. Germline CDR1 and CDR2: SNHLY and FYNNEI. This chain's CDR3 is CASGQGAFPEAFF. The CDR3 nucleotides read TGTGCCAGCGGACAGGGGGCATTCCCTGAAGCTTTCTTT.

This chain joins TRBV20-1 and TRBJ2-1; D call uncertain. V gave up 2 bases and J gave up 16 bases, with 15 bases separating them. This CDR3 has 11 amino acids. Per germline, CDR1 DFQATT and CDR2 SNEGSKA (reference sequence). DNA of the CDR3: TGCAGTGCTAGACCCTCCCGTACGGTCTTCTTC. It yields the protein CSARPSRTVFF.